A single sample gave rise to the 18 T cell receptor beta chains below, sequenced in a study of T cell clones after liver transplantation. Libraries were prepared by immunoSEQ multiplex PCR; TCRdb keeps only in-frame clonotypes and omits some of them. Seen here are 98,000 or so clones, about 81% observed once, and the top ten hold approximately 0.99%. The sequenced sample was CD4+ T cells from blood, obtained before liver transplant. The receptor source for this set is a human donor who received a liver transplant.

The rearrangement links TRBV5-1 to TRBJ2-1; D may be TRBD1 or TRBD2 (6 bases each). The germline V and J ends were trimmed by 2 bases and 6 bases, with 12 bases remaining between them. This CDR3 is built from 14 residues. Looked up from germline, CDR1 is SGHRS and CDR2 is YFSETQ. The CDR3 bases are TGCGCCAGCAGCTTCGGGGGCGAGGCCAATGAGCAGTTCTTC. Its translation is CASSFGGEANEQFF. Full variable domain (rest looked up from reference TRBV5-1 and TRBJ2-1): KAGVTQTPRYLIKTRGQQVTLSCSPISGHRSVSWYQQTPGQGLQFLFEYFSETQRNKGNFPGRFSGRQFSNSRSEMNVSTLELGDSALYLCASSFGGEANEQFFGPGTRLTVL.

The CDR3: CASSLGSLNTGELFF. As DNA, the CDR3 is TGCGCCAGCAGCTTGGGCAGCTTGAACACCGGGGAGCTGTTTTTT. The V call is TRBV5-1, the J call TRBJ2-2; D is undetermined. Germline-derived CDR1 and CDR2 are SGHRS and YFSETQ. CDR3 length: 15 amino acids. V shed 0 bases and J shed 1 base, with 7 bases lying between them.

This clone was detected only a few times. The CDR3 DNA sequence: TGTGCCAGCAGTTCAGGGGCACCTAATGAAAAACTGTTTTTT. The encoded protein is CASSSGAPNEKLFF. The J gene is TRBJ1-4, the V gene TRBV27, with a weak D call TRBD1 (6 bases). CDR1 is MNHEY and CDR2 is SMNVEV in the germline V gene (reference sequence). V lost 4 bases, J lost 3 bases, and 9 bases lay in between. The CDR3 contains 14 residues.

V gene TRBV5-1 combines with J gene TRBJ1-1, with 8 bases lining up with TRBD1. The CDR3 runs to 15 residues. The V and J ends lost 4 bases and 1 base, in that order; junction bases with no gene match: 6. CDR1 and CDR2 from the germline V gene are SGHRS and YFSETQ. The CDR3 here is CASSPRQGSNTEAFF. The CDR3 nucleotides are TGCGCCAGCAGCCCCAGACAGGGGTCGAACACTGAAGCTTTCTTT. The entire variable domain, with the rest obtained from reference TRBV5-1 and TRBJ1-1, is as follows: KAGVTQTPRYLIKTRGQQVTLSCSPISGHRSVSWYQQTPGQGLQFLFEYFSETQRNKGNFPGRFSGRQFSNSRSEMNVSTLELGDSALYLCASSPRQGSNTEAFFGQGTRLTVV.

This clone was found once. This sequence joins TRBV27 and TRBJ2-6; 8 bases fit TRBD2. The germline V gene encodes CDR1 MNHEY and CDR2 SMNVEV (reference sequence). This CDR3 contains 17 residues. V was clipped by 5 bases and J by 0 bases; unmatched bases: 6. As DNA, the CDR3 is TGTGCCAGCAGTCCCCGGGGGGGGACCTCTGGGGCCAACGTCCTGACTTTC. Amino acids: CASSPRGGTSGANVLTF.

The genes are TRBV27 and TRBJ1-1; the match to TRBD1 covers 7 bases. The CDR3 covers 16 residues. V was clipped by 6 bases and J by 4 bases; unmatched bases: 14. Germline values: CDR1 MNHEY, CDR2 SMNVEV (reference sequence). CDR3 bases: TGTGCCAGCAGGCCAACAGGGGTAAAAGCTGGCACTGAAGCTTTCTTT. Residues: CASRPTGVKAGTEAFF.

Relative to its sample, this clone is medium-sized. The V call is TRBV20-1, the J call TRBJ1-1; unclear D gene. Germline loops: CDR1 DFQATT, CDR2 SNEGSKA (reference sequence). V was shortened by 6 bases and J by 1 base, with 6 bases between the two germline ends. The CDR3 totals 11 residues. CDR3 DNA sequence: TGCAGTGCAACTAGGAACACTGAAGCTTTCTTT. It is translated as CSATRNTEAFF.

The chain is built from TRBV28 and TRBJ2-5, with TRBD1 as a possible D gene (7 bases). Germline-derived CDR1 and CDR2 are MDHEN and SYDVKM. V was pared by 2 bases and J by 5 bases, with 15 bases between. The CDR3 sequence is 15 residues long. CDR3 sequence reads: CASSLPAGQRETQYF. The CDR3 DNA is TGTGCCAGCAGTTTACCGGCGGGACAGCGGGAGACCCAGTACTTC.

The chain employs TRBV30 and TRBJ1-5, with a tentative D call TRBD1 (6 bases). CDR1 is GTSNPN and CDR2 is SVGIG in the germline V gene (reference sequence). This CDR3 is built from 16 residues. Trimming stripped 2 bases from V and 1 base from J, with 15 bases between. CDR3 region: CAWSLGSTGSNQPQHF. DNA of the CDR3: TGTGCCTGGAGTCTGGGCTCGACAGGAAGCAATCAGCCCCAGCATTTT.

The CDR3, as DNA: TGTGCCAGCAACAAAATGGGACAGGGTTATGGCTACACCTTC. Translated: CASNKMGQGYGYTF. The chain uses TRBV6-5 and TRBJ1-2, with 9 bases that match TRBD1. Per the germline V gene, CDR1 is MNHEY and CDR2 is SVGAGI. This CDR3 region has 14 residues. V dropped 7 bases and J dropped 5; count of bases not matched to a gene: 8.

V usage is TRBV29-1 and J usage is TRBJ2-1, with TRBD2 matching 8 bases. Germline-derived CDR1 and CDR2 are SQVTM and ANQGSEA. The ends lost 6 bases at V and 3 bases at J; junction bases unmatched: 7. The CDR3 runs 14 residues. The CDR3 protein is CSVTTSGYYNEQFF. CDR3 DNA sequence: TGCAGCGTCACCACTAGCGGATACTACAATGAGCAGTTCTTC.

This clone occurred once. This chain joins TRBV7-7 and TRBJ2-7; possible D gene TRBD2, 6 bases. Germline V gene data show CDR1 as SSHAT and CDR2 as FNYEAQ (reference sequence). Trimming took 5 bases from V and 7 from J, leaving 24 bases between them. The CDR3 length is 16 residues. CDR3 nucleotides: TGTGCCAGCAGCCCTTTTACCGGGAGTACGGTTCGGGAGCAGTACTTC. Translated: CASSPFTGSTVREQYF.

The gene calls are TRBV7-2 and TRBJ1-4, with a weak D call TRBD1 (5 bases). V was cut by 4 bases and J by 0 bases, with 9 bases left in between. The CDR3 consists of 15 residues. Germline assignment: CDR1 SGHTA and CDR2 FQGNSA. Written as DNA, the CDR3 is TGTGCCAGCAGCTCTTGGGGCTCAACTAATGAAAAACTGTTTTTT. Protein product: CASSSWGSTNEKLFF.

The chain links TRBV6-4 to TRBJ1-4; 7 nucleotides align to TRBD1. This CDR3 is built from 16 residues. V gave up 4 bases and J gave up 4 bases; unmatched junction bases: 9. The V gene's germline CDR1 is MRHNA and CDR2 SNTAGT. The DNA for the CDR3 is TGTGCCAGCAGTGGGGGACAGAAGCACATTAATGAAAAACTGTTTTTT. Protein sequence: CASSGGQKHINEKLFF.

This clone has a single count. V and J are TRBV29-1 and TRBJ2-7; D not certain. The germline V gene encodes CDR1 SQVTM and CDR2 ANQGSEA. The ends were cut back, 3 bases at V and 2 bases at J, with 11 bases in the middle. This CDR3 has 13 amino acids. This CDR3 is CSVDGRTAYEQYF. The CDR3 DNA sequence: TGCAGCGTTGATGGTCGAACGGCCTACGAGCAGTACTTC.

The chain uses TRBV14 and TRBJ1-1; no clear D gene. Germline V CDR1 and CDR2: SGHDN, FVKESK. The length of the CDR3 is 14 residues. The V and J ends lost 3 bases and 6 bases respectively, with 14 bases between them. As DNA, the CDR3 is TGTGCCAGCAGCCACCCGGGCCCAGTGGCTGAAGCTTTCTTT. Translating it yields CASSHPGPVAEAFF.

V and J are TRBV6-6 and TRBJ2-1; TRBD2 is a possible D gene (6 bases). V was clipped by 5 bases and J by 6 bases, with 14 bases between them. Germline loops: CDR1 MNHNY, CDR2 SVGAGI (reference sequence). CDR3 length: 14 residues. The CDR3 bases are TGTGCCAGCAGTCCCGAGGGACTTTCCAATGAGCAGTTCTTC. This codes for CASSPEGLSNEQFF.

The chain links TRBV28 to TRBJ1-2, with 12 bases matching TRBD1. With 6 bases clipped from V and 6 bases from J, the junction kept 11 bases outside the gene matches. The CDR3 has 16 amino acids. Looked up from germline, CDR1 is MDHEN and CDR2 is SYDVKM. The CDR3 DNA reads TGTGCCAGCAGCTCTACCGGGACAGGGGGCTGGCATGGCTACACCTTC. Its translation: CASSSTGTGGWHGYTF.